Following are 32 T cell receptor beta chains from one sample sequenced in a study of T-cell memory formation after mild COVID-19. TCRdb analysed the 5' RACE reads with MiXCR anew, one entry per CDR3 protein. This table holds hundreds of thousands of distinct CDR3 sequences, around 27% found once. Sequenced: PBMCs or a T cell subset sorted from them (not recorded which). These receptors were taken from an adult woman who had mild COVID-19 (a few samples of this study predate the infection). Cell type and time point are not known.

This clonotype was detected a few times. V is TRBV9 and J is TRBJ2-2; unclear D gene. Looked up from germline, CDR1 is SGDLS and CDR2 is YYNGEE. V dropped 4 bases and J dropped 7 bases, with 14 bases sitting between them. The CDR3 is 14 amino acids. CDR3 loop: CASSPSVVLGELFF. CDR3 bases: TGTGCCAGCAGCCCTTCCGTGGTCCTCGGGGAGCTGTTTTTT.

V is TRBV9 and J is TRBJ2-3; D may match TRBD1 or TRBD2 (6 bases each). Germline lookup yields CDR1 SGDLS and CDR2 YYNGEE. The CDR3 spans 16 residues. V was clipped by 0 bases and J by 1 base, with 12 bases between them. CDR3 amino acids: CASSVVEGGGTDTQYF. Written as DNA, the CDR3 is TGTGCCAGCAGCGTAGTGGAGGGGGGTGGCACAGATACGCAGTATTTT.

This clonotype was counted between two and nine times. The V call is TRBV5-5, the J call TRBJ1-2; D is undetermined. The germline CDR1 and CDR2 sequences are SGHKS and YYEKEE (reference sequence). Trimming pared 6 bases from V and 1 base from J, leaving 13 bases between. The CDR3 is 14 amino acids. CDR3 protein: CASNQERFNYGYTF. In nucleotides, the CDR3 is TGTGCCAGCAACCAAGAGCGATTTAACTATGGCTACACCTTC.

The chain carries TRBV7-8 and TRBJ1-6; TRBD1 might be the D (5 bases). V gave up 2 bases and J gave up 0 bases, with 17 bases separating them. CDR1 and CDR2 from the germline V gene are SGHVS and FQNEAQ. This CDR3 is built from 19 residues. CDR3 sequence: CASSLPRDGRSSYNSPLHF. CDR3 nucleotide sequence: TGTGCCAGCAGCTTACCCAGGGACGGTCGGAGCTCCTATAATTCACCCCTCCACTTT.

This clonotype has more than one count but fewer than ten. The chain couples TRBV12-3 or TRBV12-4 to TRBJ2-1, with no clear D. V lost 0 bases and J 5 bases, leaving 8 bases between the germline ends. The CDR3 is 14 amino acids. CDR3 DNA sequence: TGTGCCAGCAGTTTAGCGCAGGATGACAATGAGCAGTTCTTC. The encoded protein is CASSLAQDDNEQFF.

The chain carries TRBV24-1 and TRBJ2-7, with D hard to call. This CDR3 has 10 residues. V was pared by 7 bases and J by 6 bases, with 6 bases between. Per the germline V gene, CDR1 is KGHDR and CDR2 is SFDVKD. The CDR3 sequence is CATSPGEQYF. DNA of the CDR3: TGTGCCACCAGCCCCGGCGAGCAGTACTTC.

The rearrangement joins TRBV5-4 to TRBJ2-3, with 8 bases fitting TRBD2. V was clipped by 3 bases and J by 4 bases; unmatched bases: 13. The germline gives CDR1 SGHNT, CDR2 YYREEE (reference sequence). CDR3 length equals 17 residues. CDR3 nucleotide sequence: TGTGCCAGCAGCTCCGGGACCGGGACTAGAGTCCCAGATACGCAGTATTTT. It yields the protein CASSSGTGTRVPDTQYF.

The rearrangement joins TRBV28 to TRBJ2-7; 7 nucleotides align to TRBD2. The V gene end was trimmed by 5 bases and the J gene end by 7 bases; junction bases not matched to a gene: 17. Looked up from germline, CDR1 is MDHEN and CDR2 is SYDVKM. This CDR3 comprises 16 residues. The CDR3 DNA reads as TGTGCCAGCAGTCGAATCCGGGACTACGTTGTAGCAGAGCAGTACTTC. Amino acids: CASSRIRDYVVAEQYF. Complete variable domain (other parts from reference TRBV28 and TRBJ2-7): DVKVTQSSRYLVKRTGEKVFLECVQDMDHENMFWYRQDPGLGLRLIYFSYDVKMKEKGDIPEGYSVSREKKERFSLILESASTNQTSMYLCASSRIRDYVVAEQYFGPGTRLTVT.

V gene TRBV12-3 or TRBV12-4 combines with J gene TRBJ2-7; the D gene is possibly TRBD2 (6 bases). The CDR3 spans 14 residues. The V gene lost 7 bases and the J gene lost 3 bases, with 16 bases spanning the gap. CDR3 in amino acids: CASKFGGGSYEQYF. The CDR3 DNA sequence: TGTGCCAGCAAATTCGGTGGGGGGAGCTACGAGCAGTACTTC.

This clonotype was found many times. The chain combines TRBV20-1 with TRBJ1-2; the D gene is possibly TRBD1 (6 bases). The CDR3 runs to 14 residues. Per the germline V gene, CDR1 is DFQATT and CDR2 is SNEGSKA (reference sequence). V gave up 5 bases and J gave up 8 bases, with 21 bases separating them. The CDR3 loop reads CSAAPTYGGLGYTF. Here the CDR3 DNA reads TGCAGTGCTGCCCCCACCTATGGGGGCTTGGGCTACACCTTC.

This clonotype has a handful of counts. The chain links TRBV5-5 to TRBJ2-1; 16 bases agree with TRBD2. In germline, CDR1 is SGHKS, CDR2 YYEKEE (reference sequence). Trimming at V came to 0 bases and at J to 8 bases, leaving 2 bases not matched to a gene. This CDR3 region has 16 residues. This CDR3 reads CASSLAGTSGRDEQFF. The DNA of the CDR3 is TGTGCCAGCAGCTTGGCCGGGACTAGCGGGAGGGATGAGCAGTTCTTC.

The chain combines TRBV19 with TRBJ2-7, with 8 bases that match TRBD1. CDR3 length: 15 residues. Germline V lookup: CDR1 LNHDA, CDR2 SQIVND (reference sequence). V shed 6 bases, J shed 2 bases, and the junction held 9 bases outside the gene matches. The CDR3 region is CASRDGQGGTYEQYF. In DNA form, the CDR3 reads TGTGCCAGTAGGGACGGACAGGGAGGCACCTACGAGCAGTACTTC. Complete variable domain (other parts from reference TRBV19 and TRBJ2-7): DGGITQSPKYLFRKEGQNVTLSCEQNLNHDAMYWYRQDPGQGLRLIYYSQIVNDFQKGDIAEGYSVSREKKESFPLTVTSAQKNPTAFYLCASRDGQGGTYEQYFGPGTRLTVT.

V is TRBV6-6 and J is TRBJ2-6; 7 nucleotides align to TRBD1. From germline, CDR1 is MNHNY and CDR2 SVGAGI (reference sequence). The CDR3 totals 15 residues. Trimming removed 11 bases from V and 0 bases from J; junction bases left unmatched: 7. CDR3 in amino acids: CAGGDSLSGANVLTF. The CDR3 DNA reads TGTGCCGGTGGGGACAGCCTCTCTGGGGCCAACGTCCTGACTTTC.

The V call is TRBV7-9, the J call TRBJ1-1, with TRBD1 identical over 7 bases. The CDR3 sequence is 12 residues long. CDR1 is SEHNR, CDR2 FQNEAQ, per germline (reference sequence). With 8 bases clipped from V and 5 bases from J, the junction kept 5 bases outside the gene matches. The CDR3 region is CASRDRATEAFF. In DNA, the CDR3 is TGTGCCAGCCGAGACAGGGCTACTGAAGCTTTCTTT.

The chain combines TRBV5-6 with TRBJ2-5, with D uncertain. The CDR3 contains 15 residues. CDR1 is SGHDT and CDR2 is YYEEEE in the germline V gene. Between the trimmed V and J ends, which lost 5 bases and 5 bases, there was a span of 19 bases. The CDR3: CASSRTPLGGETQYF. Written as DNA, the CDR3 is TGTGCCAGCAGTCGGACCCCGTTGGGTGGGGAGACCCAGTACTTC.

The CDR3 here is CASSADTGLAFF. The CDR3 DNA reads TGTGCCAGCAGCGCCGATACAGGATTGGCTTTCTTT. The chain uses TRBV5-6 and TRBJ1-1, with D perhaps TRBD1 (5 bases). V was shortened by 4 bases and J by 11 bases, with 15 bases between the two germline ends. The germline V gene has CDR1 SGHDT and CDR2 YYEEEE. This CDR3 has 12 amino acids. The whole variable domain, filled in from reference TRBV5-6 and TRBJ1-1, reads DAGVTQSPTHLIKTRGQQVTLRCSPKSGHDTVSWYQQALGQGPQFIFQYYEEEERQRGNFPDRFSGHQFPNYSSELNVNALLLGDSALYLCASSADTGLAFFGQGTRLTVV.

J is TRBJ1-3 and V is TRBV5-1, with 10 bases fitting TRBD1. With 4 bases clipped from V and 4 bases from J, the junction kept 5 bases outside the gene matches. CDR1 and CDR2 from the germline V gene are SGHRS and YFSETQ. The CDR3 has 15 amino acids. DNA for the CDR3: TGCGCCAGCAGCAGCCCGGGACAGGGGGGAAACACCATATATTTT. This sequence encodes CASSSPGQGGNTIYF.

This clonotype was found a few times. This chain uses TRBV4-3 with TRBJ2-7, with D maybe TRBD1 (5 bases). Per the germline V gene, CDR1 is LGHNA and CDR2 is YSLEER. The CDR3 has 15 residues. With 1 base removed from V and 3 bases from J, the gap between germline ends came to 13 bases. The CDR3 sequence: CASSQGGGRGYEQYF. The CDR3 coding sequence is TGCGCCAGCAGCCAAGGCGGTGGTAGGGGCTACGAGCAGTACTTC.

This clonotype showed up just a few times. This chain joins TRBV29-1 and TRBJ2-5; D may be TRBD2 (6 bases). Germline V lookup: CDR1 SQVTM, CDR2 ANQGSEA. This CDR3 region has 14 residues. The germline V and J ends were trimmed by 4 bases and 5 bases, with 17 bases remaining between them. This chain's CDR3 is CSVVSPGERETQYF. The DNA of the CDR3 is TGCAGCGTTGTGAGTCCGGGAGAGCGGGAGACCCAGTACTTC.

This clonotype was observed a handful of times. The genes are TRBV7-9 and TRBJ2-2; no reliable D call. CDR1 and CDR2 (germline): SEHNR, FQNEAQ (reference sequence). This CDR3 region has 12 residues. With 4 bases removed from V and 5 bases from J, the gap between germline ends came to 5 bases. CDR3 coding DNA: TGTGCCAGCAGCTCGCTAACCGGGGAGCTGTTTTTT. Translating it yields CASSSLTGELFF.

The rearrangement uses TRBV5-1 and TRBJ2-3; no firm D call. CDR1 and CDR2 (germline): SGHRS, YFSETQ. V was clipped by 0 bases and J by 2 bases, with 4 bases between them. CDR3 length: 13 amino acids. CDR3 in amino acids: CASSLDYTDTQYF. Here the CDR3 DNA reads TGCGCCAGCAGCTTGGACTACACAGATACGCAGTATTTT.

The V and J genes are TRBV12-3 or TRBV12-4 and TRBJ2-7; 11 bases fit TRBD2. V was pared by 6 bases and J by 3 bases, with 4 bases of the junction left unmatched. The CDR3 runs 14 residues. This CDR3 reads CASSALAGGYEQYF. The CDR3 bases are TGTGCCAGCAGCGCCCTAGCGGGGGGCTACGAGCAGTACTTC.

The sample holds many counts of this clonotype. The gene calls are TRBV5-1 and TRBJ2-7, with D possibly TRBD1 on 6 matching bases. Germline V lookup: CDR1 SGHRS, CDR2 YFSETQ. The CDR3 covers 14 residues. Trimming took off 4 bases at V and 5 bases at J, with 16 bases between the two ends. Written as DNA, the CDR3 is TGCGCCAGCAGCCCTAGGACAGTGAGCGACGAGCAGTACTTC. Protein product: CASSPRTVSDEQYF.

The chain joins TRBV6-5 to TRBJ2-7, with 8 nucleotides matching TRBD1. The trim removed 5 bases at V and 0 bases at J, leaving 6 bases unmatched. CDR1 is MNHEY and CDR2 is SVGAGI in the germline V gene. The CDR3 spans 15 residues. The CDR3 here is CASSPAQGASYEQYF. The CDR3, as DNA: TGTGCCAGCAGTCCGGCCCAGGGGGCCTCCTACGAGCAGTACTTC.

The chain employs TRBV9 and TRBJ2-4; TRBD2 matches at 8 bases. The CDR3 is made up of 14 amino acids. Germline V gene data show CDR1 as SGDLS and CDR2 as YYNGEE. With V trimmed by 8 bases and J by 3 bases, 7 bases remained unmatched. In nucleotides, the CDR3 is TGTGCCAGTAGCAGCGGGGGTAACAAAAACATTCAGTACTTC. Translation gives CASSSGGNKNIQYF.

CDR3 protein: CASVAVGSYNEQFF. The CDR3 DNA sequence: TGTGCCAGCGTAGCCGTTGGCTCCTACAATGAGCAGTTCTTC. The genes are TRBV6-2 or TRBV6-3 and TRBJ2-1; no reliable D call. CDR3 length: 14 amino acids. The germline V gene encodes CDR1 MNHEY and CDR2 SVGEGT. The V end lost 8 bases, the J end lost 0 bases, and 11 bases lay between the germline ends.

This chain joins TRBV29-1 and TRBJ1-1; the match to TRBD1 covers 7 bases. Germline values: CDR1 SQVTM, CDR2 ANQGSEA. The CDR3 has 14 residues. Unmatched junction bases numbered 12, after V lost 4 bases and J lost 7 bases. The CDR3 region is CSVATSTGIGEAFF. In nucleotides, the CDR3 is TGCAGCGTTGCCACCTCGACAGGGATCGGTGAAGCTTTCTTT.

With respect to this clonotype: A much bigger clone sits one base away, suggesting this may be a read error. The CDR3 is CASSRRNTGELFF. The CDR3 DNA sequence: TGTGCCAGCAGCCGACGGAACACCGGGGAGCTGTTTTTT. The chain recombines TRBV7-6 with TRBJ2-2; no definite D call. Trimming took off 5 bases at V and 1 base at J, with 5 bases between the two ends. Per the germline V gene, CDR1 is SGHVS and CDR2 is FNYEAQ. CDR3 length: 13 residues.

This clonotype was counted a few times. The rearrangement links TRBV7-8 to TRBJ2-2; no reliable D call. The CDR3 is 14 residues long. V lost 6 bases, J lost 5 bases, and 13 bases lay in between. Germline CDR1 reads SGHVS; CDR2 reads FQNEAQ. The CDR3 DNA follows: TGTGCCAGCAGACCGAAGTGGGTTACCGGGGAGCTGTTTTTT. Its translation is CASRPKWVTGELFF. Variable domain in full (rest from reference TRBV7-8 and TRBJ2-2): GAGVSQSPRYKVAKRGQDVALRCDPISGHVSLFWYQQALGQGPEFLTYFQNEAQLDKSGLPSDRFFAERPEGSVSTLKIQRTQQEDSAVYLCASRPKWVTGELFFGEGSRLTVL.

The table lists this clonotype with a few counts. The J gene is TRBJ1-2, the V gene TRBV6-5; D is unresolved. Trimming removed 4 bases at V and 1 base at J, with 13 bases between. This CDR3 region has 15 residues. Germline loops: CDR1 MNHEY, CDR2 SVGAGI. The CDR3 region is CASSSKVRLNYGYTF. The DNA for the CDR3 is TGTGCCAGCAGTTCGAAGGTTAGACTTAACTATGGCTACACCTTC.

This chain links TRBV27 with TRBJ2-7, with 10 bases aligning to TRBD2. The CDR3 totals 14 residues. The V gene end was trimmed by 6 bases and the J gene end by 4 bases; junction bases not matched to a gene: 6. Looked up from germline, CDR1 is MNHEY and CDR2 is SMNVEV (reference sequence). CDR3 DNA: TGTGCCAGCAGCCGGACTAGCGGACAATACGAGCAGTACTTC. It yields the protein CASSRTSGQYEQYF.

This clonotype was counted many times. The V call is TRBV20-1, the J call TRBJ2-2; D remains ambiguous. The V gene's germline CDR1 is DFQATT and CDR2 SNEGSKA (reference sequence). This CDR3 has 13 amino acids. The V end lost 3 bases, the J end lost 6 bases, and 11 bases lay between the germline ends. The DNA for the CDR3 is TGCAGTGCTAGCCCCGTCCCCTCCGGGGAGCTGTTTTTT. Translating gives CSASPVPSGELFF.